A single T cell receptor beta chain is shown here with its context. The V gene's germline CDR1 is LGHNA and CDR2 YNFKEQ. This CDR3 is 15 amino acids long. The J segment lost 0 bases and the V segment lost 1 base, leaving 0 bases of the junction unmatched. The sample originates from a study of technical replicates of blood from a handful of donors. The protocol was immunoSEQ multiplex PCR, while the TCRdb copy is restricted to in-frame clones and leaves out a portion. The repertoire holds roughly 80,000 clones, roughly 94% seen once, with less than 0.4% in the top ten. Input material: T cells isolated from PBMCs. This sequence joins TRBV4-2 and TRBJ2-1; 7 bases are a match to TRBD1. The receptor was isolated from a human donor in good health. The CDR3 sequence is CASSQGTGSYNEQFF. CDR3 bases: TGTGCCAGCAGCCAAGGGACAGGCTCCTACAATGAGCAGTTCTTC.